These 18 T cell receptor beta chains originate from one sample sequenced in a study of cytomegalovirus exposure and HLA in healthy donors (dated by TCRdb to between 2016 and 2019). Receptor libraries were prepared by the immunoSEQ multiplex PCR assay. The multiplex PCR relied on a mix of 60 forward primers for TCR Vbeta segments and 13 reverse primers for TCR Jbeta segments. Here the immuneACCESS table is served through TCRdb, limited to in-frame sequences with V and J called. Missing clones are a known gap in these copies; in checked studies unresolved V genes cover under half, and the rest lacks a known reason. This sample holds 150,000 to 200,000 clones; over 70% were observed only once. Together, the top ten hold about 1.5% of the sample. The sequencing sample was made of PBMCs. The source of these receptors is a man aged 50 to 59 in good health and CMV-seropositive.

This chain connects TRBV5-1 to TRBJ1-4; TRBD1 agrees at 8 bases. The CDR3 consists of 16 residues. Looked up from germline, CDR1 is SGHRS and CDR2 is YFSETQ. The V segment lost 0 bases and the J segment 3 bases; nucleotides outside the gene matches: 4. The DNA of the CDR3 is TGCGCCAGCAGCTTGGGACAGGGGAAAGCTAATGAAAAACTGTTTTTT. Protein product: CASSLGQGKANEKLFF.

CDR3 DNA sequence: TGCGCCAGCAGCTTGCAGGGGAGCTCCTATAATTCACCCCTCCACTTT. Its protein product is CASSLQGSSYNSPLHF. This chain links TRBV5-1 with TRBJ1-6, with D possibly being TRBD1 (6 bases). The V end lost 1 base, the J end lost 0 bases, and 8 bases lay between the germline ends. Germline V lookup: CDR1 SGHRS, CDR2 YFSETQ. The CDR3 length is 16 residues.

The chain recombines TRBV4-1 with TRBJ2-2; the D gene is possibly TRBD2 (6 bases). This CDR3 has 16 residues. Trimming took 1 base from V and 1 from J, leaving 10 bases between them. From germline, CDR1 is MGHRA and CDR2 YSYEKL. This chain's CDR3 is CASSQVRLVNTGELFF. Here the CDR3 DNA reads TGCGCCAGCAGCCAAGTAAGACTAGTGAACACCGGGGAGCTGTTTTTT.

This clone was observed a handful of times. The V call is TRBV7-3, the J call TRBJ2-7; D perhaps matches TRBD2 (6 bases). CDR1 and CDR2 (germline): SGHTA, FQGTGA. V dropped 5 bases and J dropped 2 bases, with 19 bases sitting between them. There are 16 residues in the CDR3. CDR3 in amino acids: CASSPQAGGNTYEQYF. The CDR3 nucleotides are TGTGCCAGCAGCCCACAGGCGGGCGGGAACACCTACGAGCAGTACTTC.

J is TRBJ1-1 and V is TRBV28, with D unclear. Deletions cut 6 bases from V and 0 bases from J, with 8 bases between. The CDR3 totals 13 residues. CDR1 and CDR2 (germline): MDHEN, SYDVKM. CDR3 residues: CASRKTLNTEAFF. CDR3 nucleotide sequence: TGTGCCAGCAGGAAGACACTGAACACTGAAGCTTTCTTT.

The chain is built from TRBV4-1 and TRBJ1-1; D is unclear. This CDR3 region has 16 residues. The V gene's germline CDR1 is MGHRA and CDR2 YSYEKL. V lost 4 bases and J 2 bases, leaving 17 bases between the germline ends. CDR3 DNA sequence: TGCGCCAGCAGCCCCACTCGAGGCCTGAGAAACACTGAAGCTTTCTTT. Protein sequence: CASSPTRGLRNTEAFF.

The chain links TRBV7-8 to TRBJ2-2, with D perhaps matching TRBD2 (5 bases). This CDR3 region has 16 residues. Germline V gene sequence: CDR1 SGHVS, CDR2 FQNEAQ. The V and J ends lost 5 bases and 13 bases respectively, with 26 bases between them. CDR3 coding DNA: TGTGCCAGCAGCACCAGAAGGCTCGGGTCCGGAGGTGTGCTGTTTTTT. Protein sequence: CASSTRRLGSGGVLFF. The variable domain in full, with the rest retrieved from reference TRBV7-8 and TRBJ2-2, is GAGVSQSPRYKVAKRGQDVALRCDPISGHVSLFWYQQALGQGPEFLTYFQNEAQLDKSGLPSDRFFAERPEGSVSTLKIQRTQQEDSAVYLCASSTRRLGSGGVLFFGEGSRLTVL.

The CDR3 region has the DNA TGTGCCAGCAGGCCCTTAGGGGAAGCTAACTATGGCTACACCTTC. Translating gives CASRPLGEANYGYTF. This chain uses TRBV6-1 with TRBJ1-2; tentative D call: TRBD1 (5 bases). The CDR3 contains 15 residues. V lost 6 bases and J 0 bases, leaving 14 bases between the germline ends. Per germline, CDR1 MNHNS and CDR2 SASEGT.

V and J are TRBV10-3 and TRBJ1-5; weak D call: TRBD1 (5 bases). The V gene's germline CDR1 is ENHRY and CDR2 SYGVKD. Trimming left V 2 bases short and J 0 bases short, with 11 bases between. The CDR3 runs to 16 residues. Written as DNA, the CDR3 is TGTGCCATCAGTGAGGCGGGGCAGCTTAGCAATCAGCCCCAGCATTTT. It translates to CAISEAGQLSNQPQHF.

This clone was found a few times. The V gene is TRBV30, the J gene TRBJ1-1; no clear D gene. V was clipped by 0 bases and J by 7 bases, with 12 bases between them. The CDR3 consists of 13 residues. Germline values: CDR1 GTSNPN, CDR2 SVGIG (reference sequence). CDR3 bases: TGTGCCTGGAGTGTTGGCCCCGCCAATGAAGCTTTCTTT. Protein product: CAWSVGPANEAFF.

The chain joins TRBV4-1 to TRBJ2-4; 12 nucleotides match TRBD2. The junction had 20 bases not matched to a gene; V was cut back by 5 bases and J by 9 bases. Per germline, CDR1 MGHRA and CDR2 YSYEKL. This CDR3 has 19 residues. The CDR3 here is CASSSGLAGPSRLRGIQYF. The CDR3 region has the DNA TGCGCCAGCAGCTCCGGACTAGCGGGGCCATCGAGACTTCGGGGCATTCAGTACTTC.

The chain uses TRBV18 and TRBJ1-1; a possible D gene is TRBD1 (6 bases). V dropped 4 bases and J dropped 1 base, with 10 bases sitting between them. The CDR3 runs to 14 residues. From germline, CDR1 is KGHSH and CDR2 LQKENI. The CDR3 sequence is CASSLGTKNTEAFF. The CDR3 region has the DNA TGTGCCAGCTCACTCGGGACAAAGAACACTGAAGCTTTCTTT. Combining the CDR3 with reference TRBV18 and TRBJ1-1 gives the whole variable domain NAGVMQNPRHLVRRRGQEARLRCSPMKGHSHVYWYRQLPEEGLKFMVYLQKENIIDESGMPKERFSAEFPKEGPSILRIQQVVRGDSAAYFCASSLGTKNTEAFFGQGTRLTVV.

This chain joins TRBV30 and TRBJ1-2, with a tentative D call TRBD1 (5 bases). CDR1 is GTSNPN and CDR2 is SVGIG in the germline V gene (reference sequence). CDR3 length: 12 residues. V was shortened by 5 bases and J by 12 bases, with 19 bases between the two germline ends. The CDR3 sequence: CAWGGIGTHNTF. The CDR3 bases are TGTGCCTGGGGGGGGATTGGGACCCACAACACCTTC.

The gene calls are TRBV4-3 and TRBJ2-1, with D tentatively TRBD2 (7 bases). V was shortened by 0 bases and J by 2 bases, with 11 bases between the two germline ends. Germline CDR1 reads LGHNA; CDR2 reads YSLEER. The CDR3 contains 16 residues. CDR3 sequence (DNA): TGCGCCAGCAGCCAAGATGGAGGGGGGGCCTACAATGAGCAGTTCTTC. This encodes CASSQDGGGAYNEQFF.

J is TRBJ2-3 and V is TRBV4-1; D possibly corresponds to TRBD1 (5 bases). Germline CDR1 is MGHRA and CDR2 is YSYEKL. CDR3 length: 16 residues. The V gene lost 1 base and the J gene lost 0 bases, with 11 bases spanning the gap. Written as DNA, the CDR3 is TGCGCCAGCAGCCAAGGACAGTGGTCTAGCACAGATACGCAGTATTTT. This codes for CASSQGQWSSTDTQYF.

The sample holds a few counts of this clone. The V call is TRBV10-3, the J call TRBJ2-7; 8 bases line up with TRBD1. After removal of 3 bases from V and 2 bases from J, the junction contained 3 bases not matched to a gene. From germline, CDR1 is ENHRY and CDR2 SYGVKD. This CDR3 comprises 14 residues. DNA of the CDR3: TGTGCCATCAGTGACCACAGGGGGACCTACGAGCAGTACTTC. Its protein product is CAISDHRGTYEQYF.

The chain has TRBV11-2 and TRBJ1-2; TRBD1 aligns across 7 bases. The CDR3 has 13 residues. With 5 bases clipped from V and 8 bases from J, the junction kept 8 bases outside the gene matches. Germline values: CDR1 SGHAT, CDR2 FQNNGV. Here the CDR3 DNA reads TGTGCCAGCAGCCCGGGACAGCGGAGGGGCTACACCTTC. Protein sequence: CASSPGQRRGYTF.

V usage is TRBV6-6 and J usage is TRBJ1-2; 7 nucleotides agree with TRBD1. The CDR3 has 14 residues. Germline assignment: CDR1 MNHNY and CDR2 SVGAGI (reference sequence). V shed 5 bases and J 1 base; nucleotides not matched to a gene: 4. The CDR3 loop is CASSRQGVNYGYTF. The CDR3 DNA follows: TGTGCCAGCAGTCGACAGGGAGTTAACTATGGCTACACCTTC.